A selection of T cell receptor beta chains follows, all from one sample in a study of blood T cell repertoires in COVID-19. Data came from immunoSEQ multiplex PCR; TCRdb stores just in-frame clones and leaves some out. The sample lists 150,000 to 200,000 clones, around 85% occurring once. The specimen sequenced was peripheral blood. The receptors shown here come from a man aged 45-65 years with active or convalescent COVID-19. CDR3s include the opening cysteine and the closing phenylalanine or tryptophan. A D gene is named only where the DNA matches it firmly. Rows may omit the clone size; those that give it use once, few, many or a size class.

>TRBJ2-5|TRBV4-1|-|TRBD2
CASSQDGASGGGRETQYF
TGCGCCAGCAGCCAAGATGGCGCTAGCGGGGGGGGGAGAGAGACCCAGTACTTC
>TRBJ1-5|TRBV6-5|-|-
CASLDLNSNQPQHF
TGTGCCAGCCTAGATTTAAATAGCAATCAGCCCCAGCATTTT
>TRBJ2-3|TRBV27|-|TRBD2
CASSSPAGTSGGQSPTDTQYF
TGTGCCAGCAGTTCACCAGCCGGGACTAGCGGGGGCCAGAGTCCTACAGATACGCAGTATTTT
>TRBJ1-2|TRBV19|-|-
CASSAQGSDYGYTF
TGTGCCAGTAGCGCGCAGGGATCTGACTATGGCTACACCTTC
>TRBJ1-1|TRBV6-4|few|-
CASSAADSSEAFF
TGTGCCAGCAGTGCCGCGGATTCCAGTGAAGCTTTCTTT
>TRBJ1-1|TRBV6-2/TRBV6-3|-|TRBD1
CASSRRQGAPTEAFF
TGTGCCAGCAGTAGGAGACAGGGGGCGCCCACTGAAGCTTTCTTT
>TRBJ1-5|TRBV30|-|-
CAWRDFGGNQPQHF
TGTGCCTGGAGGGACTTTGGGGGGAATCAGCCCCAGCATTTT
>TRBJ1-6|TRBV6-5|-|-
CASSTGPRSPLHF
TGTGCCAGCAGTACAGGACCGCGATCACCCCTCCACTTT
>TRBJ2-1|TRBV5-4|-|-
CASSTWQEKIVQFF
TGTGCCAGCAGCACGTGGCAGGAAAAGATCGTGCAGTTCTTC
>TRBJ2-2|TRBV5-1|-|-
CASSLAESRDTGELFF
TGCGCCAGCAGCTTGGCCGAAAGTCGGGACACCGGGGAGCTGTTTTTT
>TRBJ2-7|TRBV18|-|TRBD2
CASSPGGKAYEQYF
TGTGCCAGCTCTCCCGGGGGGAAAGCGTACGAGCAGTACTTC
>TRBJ1-5|TRBV7-9|-|-
CASSLDGLINQPQHF
TGTGCCAGCAGTTTAGATGGACTAATTAATCAGCCCCAGCATTTT
>TRBJ2-4|TRBV24-1|-|TRBD1
CATSESGQGARGNIQYF
TGTGCCACCAGTGAATCGGGACAGGGGGCGCGCGGAAACATTCAGTACTTC
>TRBJ1-3|TRBV7-6|-|TRBD1
CASSLWTGAGNTIYF
TGTGCCAGCAGCCTATGGACAGGGGCTGGAAACACCATATATTTT